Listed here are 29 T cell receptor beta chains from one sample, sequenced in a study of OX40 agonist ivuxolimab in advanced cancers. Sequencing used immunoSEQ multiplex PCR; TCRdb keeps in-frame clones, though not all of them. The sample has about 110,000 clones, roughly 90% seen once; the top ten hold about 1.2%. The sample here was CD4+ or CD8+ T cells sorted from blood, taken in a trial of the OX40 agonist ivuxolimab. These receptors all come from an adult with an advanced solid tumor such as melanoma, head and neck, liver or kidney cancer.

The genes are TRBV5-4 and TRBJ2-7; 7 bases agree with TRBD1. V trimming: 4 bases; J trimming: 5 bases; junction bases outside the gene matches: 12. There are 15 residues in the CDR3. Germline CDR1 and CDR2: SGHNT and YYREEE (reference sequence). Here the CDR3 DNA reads TGTGCCAGCAGCCAGACAGGGCTTAACGGACACGAGCAGTACTTC. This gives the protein CASSQTGLNGHEQYF.

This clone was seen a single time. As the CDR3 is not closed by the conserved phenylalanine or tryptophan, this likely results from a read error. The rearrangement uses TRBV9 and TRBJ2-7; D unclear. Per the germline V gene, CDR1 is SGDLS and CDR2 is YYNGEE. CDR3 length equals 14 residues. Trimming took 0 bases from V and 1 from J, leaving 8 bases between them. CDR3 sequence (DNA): TGTGCCAGCAGCGTAGGTGGCAGTTCCTACGAGCAGTACCTC. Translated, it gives CASSVGGSSYEQYL.

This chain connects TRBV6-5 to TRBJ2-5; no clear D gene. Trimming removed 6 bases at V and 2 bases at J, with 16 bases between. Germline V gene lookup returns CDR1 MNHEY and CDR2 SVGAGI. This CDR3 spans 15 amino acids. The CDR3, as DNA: TGTGCCAGCAGCCCTCCCTCGCGCCTTCAAGAGACCCAGTACTTC. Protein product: CASSPPSRLQETQYF.

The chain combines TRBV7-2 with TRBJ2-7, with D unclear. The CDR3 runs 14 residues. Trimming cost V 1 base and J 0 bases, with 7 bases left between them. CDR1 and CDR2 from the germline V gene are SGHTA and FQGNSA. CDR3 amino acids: CASSLGGYSYEQYF. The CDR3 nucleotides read TGTGCCAGCAGCTTAGGGGGATACTCCTACGAGCAGTACTTC.

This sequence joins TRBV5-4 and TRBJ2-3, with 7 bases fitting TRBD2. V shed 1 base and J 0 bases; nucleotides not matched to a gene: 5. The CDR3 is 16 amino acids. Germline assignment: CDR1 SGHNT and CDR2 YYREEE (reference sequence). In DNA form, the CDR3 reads TGTGCCAGCAGCTTGCGAGCGGGAATAAGCACAGATACGCAGTATTTT. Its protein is CASSLRAGISTDTQYF.

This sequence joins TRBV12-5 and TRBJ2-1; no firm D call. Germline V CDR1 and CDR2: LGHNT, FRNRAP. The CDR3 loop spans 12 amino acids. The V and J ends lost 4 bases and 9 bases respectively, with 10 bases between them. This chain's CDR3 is CASGSDLGEQFF. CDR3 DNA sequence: TGTGCTAGTGGTTCGGACCTTGGTGAGCAGTTCTTC.

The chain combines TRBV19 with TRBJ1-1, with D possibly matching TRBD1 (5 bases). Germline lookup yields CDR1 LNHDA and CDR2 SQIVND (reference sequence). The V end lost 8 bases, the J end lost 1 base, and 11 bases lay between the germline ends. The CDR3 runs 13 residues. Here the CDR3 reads CASVSRGNTEAFF. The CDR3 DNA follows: TGTGCCAGTGTCTCAAGGGGGAACACTGAAGCTTTCTTT.

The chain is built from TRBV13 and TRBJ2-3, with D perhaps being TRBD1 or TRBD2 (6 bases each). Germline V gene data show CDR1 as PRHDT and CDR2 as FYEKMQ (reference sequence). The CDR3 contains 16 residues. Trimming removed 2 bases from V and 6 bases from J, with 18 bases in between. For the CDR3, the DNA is TGTGCCAGCAGCTTAAATGGGGGGCCTGAGGCGGATACGCAGTATTTT. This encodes CASSLNGGPEADTQYF. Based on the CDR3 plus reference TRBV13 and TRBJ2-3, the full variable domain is AAGVIQSPRHLIKEKRETATLKCYPIPRHDTVYWYQQGPGQDPQFLISFYEKMQSDKGSIPDRFSAQQFSDYHSELNMSSLELGDSALYFCASSLNGGPEADTQYFGPGTRLTVL.

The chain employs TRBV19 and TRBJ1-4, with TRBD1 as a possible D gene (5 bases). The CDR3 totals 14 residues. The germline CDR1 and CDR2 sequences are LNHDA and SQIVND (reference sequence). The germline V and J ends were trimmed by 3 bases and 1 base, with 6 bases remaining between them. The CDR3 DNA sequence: TGTGCCAGTAGTATCACAGGAACTAATGAAAAACTGTTTTTT. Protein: CASSITGTNEKLFF.

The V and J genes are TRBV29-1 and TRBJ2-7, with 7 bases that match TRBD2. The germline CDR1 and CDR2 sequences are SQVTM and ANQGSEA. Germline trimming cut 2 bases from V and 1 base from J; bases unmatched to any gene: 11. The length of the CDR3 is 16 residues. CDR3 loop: CSVENARAGVSYEQYF. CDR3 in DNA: TGCAGCGTTGAAAACGCCAGGGCGGGGGTTTCCTACGAGCAGTACTTC.

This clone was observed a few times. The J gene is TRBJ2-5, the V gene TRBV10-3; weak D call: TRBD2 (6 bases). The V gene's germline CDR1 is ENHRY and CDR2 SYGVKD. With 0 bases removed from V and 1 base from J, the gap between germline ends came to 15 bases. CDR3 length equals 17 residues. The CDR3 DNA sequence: TGTGCCATCAGTGAGTCCGGGAGTACTCCAGCCCAAGAGACCCAGTACTTC. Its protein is CAISESGSTPAQETQYF.

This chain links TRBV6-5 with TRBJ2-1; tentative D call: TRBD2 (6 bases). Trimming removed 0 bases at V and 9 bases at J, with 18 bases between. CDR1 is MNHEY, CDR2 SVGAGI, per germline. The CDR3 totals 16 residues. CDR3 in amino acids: CASSYSLAVGGGEQFF. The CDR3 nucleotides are TGTGCCAGCAGTTACTCCTTGGCCGTGGGAGGAGGTGAGCAGTTCTTC.

CDR3 bases: TGTGCCAGCAGCTCCCCAGGGATGGAGACCCAGTACTTC. Translated, it gives CASSSPGMETQYF. This chain joins TRBV7-3 and TRBJ2-5, with a tentative D call TRBD1 (5 bases). Trimming stripped 4 bases from V and 5 bases from J, with 11 bases between. This CDR3 comprises 13 residues. Per the germline V gene, CDR1 is SGHTA and CDR2 is FQGTGA. Supplemented by reference TRBV7-3 and TRBJ2-5, the full variable domain reads GAGVSQTPSNKVTEKGKYVELRCDPISGHTALYWYRQSLGQGPEFLIYFQGTGAADDSGLPNDRFFAVRPEGSVSTLKIQRTERGDSAVYLCASSSPGMETQYFGPGTRLLVL.

In DNA, the CDR3 is TGTGCCTGGAGTATCCGACAGGGGCGGGAGACCCAGTACTTC. It is translated as CAWSIRQGRETQYF. The V gene is TRBV30, the J gene TRBJ2-5, with TRBD1 matching over 8 bases. Germline V gene data show CDR1 as GTSNPN and CDR2 as SVGIG (reference sequence). The CDR3 is 14 amino acids. The junction had 7 bases not matched to a gene; V was cut back by 2 bases and J by 5 bases.

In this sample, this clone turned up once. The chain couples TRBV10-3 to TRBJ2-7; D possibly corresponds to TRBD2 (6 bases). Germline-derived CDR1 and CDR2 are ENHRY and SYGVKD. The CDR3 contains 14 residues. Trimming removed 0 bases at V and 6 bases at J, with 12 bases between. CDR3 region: CAISESGLPFEQYF. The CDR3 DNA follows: TGTGCCATCAGTGAGTCGGGACTTCCTTTCGAGCAGTACTTC.

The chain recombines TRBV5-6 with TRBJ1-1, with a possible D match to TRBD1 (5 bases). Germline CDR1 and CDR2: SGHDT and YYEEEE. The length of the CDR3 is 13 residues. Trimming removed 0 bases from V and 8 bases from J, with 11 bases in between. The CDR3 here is CASSLGQPTEAFF. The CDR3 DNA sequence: TGTGCCAGCAGCTTGGGACAGCCGACCGAAGCTTTCTTT.

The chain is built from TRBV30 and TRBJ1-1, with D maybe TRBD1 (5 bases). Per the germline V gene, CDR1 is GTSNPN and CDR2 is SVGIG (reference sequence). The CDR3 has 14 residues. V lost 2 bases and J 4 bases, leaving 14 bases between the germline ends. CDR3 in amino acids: CAWSRPGSVTEAFF. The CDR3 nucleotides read TGTGCCTGGAGTCGGCCAGGGTCGGTCACTGAAGCTTTCTTT.

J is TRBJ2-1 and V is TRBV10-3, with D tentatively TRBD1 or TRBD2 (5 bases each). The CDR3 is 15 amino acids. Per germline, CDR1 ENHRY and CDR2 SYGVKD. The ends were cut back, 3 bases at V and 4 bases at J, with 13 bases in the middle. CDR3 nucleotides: TGTGCCATCAGTGACGGCGAGGGGCAGTACAATGAGCAGTTCTTC. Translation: CAISDGEGQYNEQFF.

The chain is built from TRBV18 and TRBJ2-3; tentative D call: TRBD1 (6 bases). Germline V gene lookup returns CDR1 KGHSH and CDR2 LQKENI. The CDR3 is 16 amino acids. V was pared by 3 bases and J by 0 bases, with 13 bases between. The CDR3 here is CASSPRTGLSTDTQYF. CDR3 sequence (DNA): TGTGCCAGCTCACCTCGTACAGGGCTCAGCACAGATACGCAGTATTTT.

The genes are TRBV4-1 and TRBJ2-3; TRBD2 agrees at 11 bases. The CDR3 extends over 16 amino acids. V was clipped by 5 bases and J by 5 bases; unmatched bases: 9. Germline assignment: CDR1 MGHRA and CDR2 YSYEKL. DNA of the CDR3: TGCGCCAGCAGCGCCGCAGTAGCGGGAGGGGTAGATACGCAGTATTTT. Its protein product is CASSAAVAGGVDTQYF.

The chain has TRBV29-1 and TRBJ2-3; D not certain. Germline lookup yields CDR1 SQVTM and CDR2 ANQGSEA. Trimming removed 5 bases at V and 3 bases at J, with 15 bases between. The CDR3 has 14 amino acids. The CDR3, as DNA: TGCAGCGTTTCATTGGGTGAGGTAACAGATACGCAGTATTTT. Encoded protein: CSVSLGEVTDTQYF.

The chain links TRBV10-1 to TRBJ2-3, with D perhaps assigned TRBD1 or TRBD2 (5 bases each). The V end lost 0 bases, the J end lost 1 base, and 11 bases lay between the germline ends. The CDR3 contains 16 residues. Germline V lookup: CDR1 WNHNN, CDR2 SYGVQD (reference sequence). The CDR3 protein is CASSESAVGGTDTQYF. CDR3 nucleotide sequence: TGCGCCAGCAGTGAGTCGGCGGTGGGGGGCACAGATACGCAGTATTTT.

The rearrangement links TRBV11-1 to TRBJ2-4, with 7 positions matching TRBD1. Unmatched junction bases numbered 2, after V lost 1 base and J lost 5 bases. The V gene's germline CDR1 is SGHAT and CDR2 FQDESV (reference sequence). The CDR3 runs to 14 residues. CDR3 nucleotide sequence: TGTGCCAGCAGCTTAGGTGACAGGGAAAACATTCAGTACTTC. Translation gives CASSLGDRENIQYF.

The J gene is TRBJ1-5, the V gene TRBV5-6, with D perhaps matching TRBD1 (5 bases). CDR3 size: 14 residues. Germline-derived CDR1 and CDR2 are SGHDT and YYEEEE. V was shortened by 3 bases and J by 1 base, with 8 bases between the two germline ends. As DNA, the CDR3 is TGTGCCAGCAGCTACAGACAGAGCAATCAGCCCCAGCATTTT. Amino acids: CASSYRQSNQPQHF.

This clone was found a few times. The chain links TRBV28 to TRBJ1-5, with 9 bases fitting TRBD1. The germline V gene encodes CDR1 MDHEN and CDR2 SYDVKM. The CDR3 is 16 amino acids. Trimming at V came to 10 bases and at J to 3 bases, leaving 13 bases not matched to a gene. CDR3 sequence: CATWDRANENNQPQHF. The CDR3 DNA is TGTGCCACTTGGGACAGGGCGAATGAGAACAATCAGCCCCAGCATTTT.

CDR3 sequence reads: CASSEDRFLYGYTF. The CDR3 coding sequence is TGTGCCAGCAGTGAAGACAGGTTTTTATATGGCTACACCTTC. This sequence joins TRBV6-1 and TRBJ1-2; D perhaps matches TRBD1 (5 bases). The V and J ends lost 1 base and 5 bases respectively, with 11 bases between them. The CDR3 consists of 14 residues. Germline loops: CDR1 MNHNS, CDR2 SASEGT.

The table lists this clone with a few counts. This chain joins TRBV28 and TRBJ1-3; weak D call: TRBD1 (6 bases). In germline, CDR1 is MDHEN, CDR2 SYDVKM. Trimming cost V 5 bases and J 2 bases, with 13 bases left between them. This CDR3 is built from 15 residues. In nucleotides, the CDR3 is TGTGCCAGCAGTCTCCCCAAGGGGGCTGGAAACACCATATATTTT. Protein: CASSLPKGAGNTIYF.

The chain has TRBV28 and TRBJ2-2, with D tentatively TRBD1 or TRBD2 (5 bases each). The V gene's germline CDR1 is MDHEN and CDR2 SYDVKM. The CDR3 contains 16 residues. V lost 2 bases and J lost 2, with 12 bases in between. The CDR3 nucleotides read TGTGCCAGCAGTTTACCCGGGGCAGCCAACACCGGGGAGCTGTTTTTT. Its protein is CASSLPGAANTGELFF.

CDR3 sequence: CASSFLTTYTEAFF. Here the CDR3 DNA reads TGTGCCAGCAGTTTCCTGACGACTTACACTGAAGCTTTCTTT. The V gene is TRBV27, the J gene TRBJ1-1; no firm D call. The CDR3 loop spans 14 amino acids. Germline assignment: CDR1 MNHEY and CDR2 SMNVEV (reference sequence). Trimming pared 3 bases from V and 3 bases from J, leaving 11 bases between.